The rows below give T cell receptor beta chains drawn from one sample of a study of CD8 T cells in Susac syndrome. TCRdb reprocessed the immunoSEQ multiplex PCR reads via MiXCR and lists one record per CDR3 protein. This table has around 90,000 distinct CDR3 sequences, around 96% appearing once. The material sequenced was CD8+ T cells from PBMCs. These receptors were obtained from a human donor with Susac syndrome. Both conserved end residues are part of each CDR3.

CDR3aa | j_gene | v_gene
CSAKGGLEGGTHQETQYF | TRBJ2-5 | TRBV20-1
CASSQAGNTAFF | TRBJ1-1 | TRBV14
CASSRQGNGANVLTF | TRBJ2-6 | TRBV7-3
CASSPAGERGETQYF | TRBJ2-5 | TRBV18
CSARPGAMNTEAFF | TRBJ1-1 | TRBV20-1
CSVKGGMNTEAFF | TRBJ1-1 | TRBV29-1
CATSRAGPDTQYF | TRBJ2-3 | TRBV15
CASSFEGAGEKLFF | TRBJ1-4 | TRBV27
CASSPRETETQYF | TRBJ2-5 | TRBV18
CAWTASGLAGPETQYF | TRBJ2-5 | TRBV30
CASSSGPYTGELFF | TRBJ2-2 | TRBV27
CASSLGRQGEQFF | TRBJ2-1 | TRBV7-2
CASSSTAFSGEVTDTQYF | TRBJ2-3 | TRBV6-5
CASSLGDRNEKLFF | TRBJ1-4 | TRBV3-1
CASSLPGGNQPQHF | TRBJ1-5 | TRBV12-3/TRBV12-4
CASLTRTYSNQPQHF | TRBJ1-5 | TRBV28
CASSLFGDQETQYF | TRBJ2-5 | TRBV12-3/TRBV12-4